This entry lists 23 T cell receptor beta chains sequenced from one sample in a study of blood T cell repertoires in COVID-19. The data were produced by immunoSEQ multiplex PCR, yet TCRdb's version contains in-frame clones alone and is incomplete. The profile shows about 150,000 clones, approximately 80% of them singletons. Source material: peripheral blood. These TCRs come from a woman aged 55-69 years with COVID-19, enrolled during active disease.

This clone has only a few counts. The chain couples TRBV5-1 to TRBJ2-3; TRBD2 is a possible D gene (6 bases). Trimming pared 1 base from V and 6 bases from J, leaving 12 bases between. The germline CDR1 and CDR2 sequences are SGHRS and YFSETQ. The CDR3 is made up of 14 amino acids. The CDR3 loop is CASSLNAGMDTQYF. CDR3 DNA sequence: TGCGCCAGCAGCTTGAATGCGGGAATGGATACGCAGTATTTT.

The chain has TRBV29-1 and TRBJ2-2; TRBD1 agrees at 7 bases. J lost 5 bases, V lost 4 bases, and 7 bases had no gene match. Germline V gives CDR1 SQVTM, CDR2 ANQGSEA. CDR3 length: 14 amino acids. The DNA for the CDR3 is TGCAGCGTTGTTACCAGGGGGATAACCGGGGAGCTGTTTTTT. Its translation: CSVVTRGITGELFF.

The V and J genes are TRBV29-1 and TRBJ2-1, with D possibly being TRBD2 (5 bases). V lost 7 bases and J 9 bases, leaving 25 bases between the germline ends. The CDR3 loop spans 15 amino acids. Germline CDR1 reads SQVTM; CDR2 reads ANQGSEA. The CDR3 coding sequence is TGCAGCGGGAAGGTTGAAGCGGTAGCCGCAGGTGAGCAGTTCTTC. This codes for CSGKVEAVAAGEQFF.

The gene calls are TRBV7-8 and TRBJ1-1; 7 positions match TRBD1. From germline, CDR1 is SGHVS and CDR2 FQNEAQ. J gave up 6 bases and V 2 bases, and 9 bases lay outside the gene matches. CDR3 size: 15 residues. The CDR3 DNA is TGTGCCAGCAGCTTACCATCTAGGGGGCGCGCTGAAGCTTTCTTT. Its translation is CASSLPSRGRAEAFF.

The V call is TRBV3-1 (or the pseudogene TRBV3-2), the J call TRBJ1-5, with 8 bases identical to TRBD1. Germline V gene lookup returns CDR1 LGHDT and CDR2 YNNKEL (reference sequence). V was clipped by 4 bases and J by 6 bases; unmatched bases: 5. CDR3 length equals 14 residues. The CDR3 sequence is CASSRGQGSQPQHF. CDR3 DNA: TGTGCCAGCAGCCGAGGACAGGGAAGTCAGCCCCAGCATTTT.

The chain combines TRBV24-1 with TRBJ2-1; D is perhaps TRBD1 (6 bases). Germline loops: CDR1 KGHDR, CDR2 SFDVKD. The V gene lost 3 bases and the J gene lost 8 bases, with 7 bases spanning the gap. This CDR3 has 12 residues. CDR3 region: CATSDPGDEQFF. Here the CDR3 DNA reads TGTGCCACCAGTGATCCAGGGGATGAGCAGTTCTTC.

The DNA for the CDR3 is TGTGCCAGCAGTCTCCCCAGGAAGCTCACTGAAGCTTTCTTT. This sequence encodes CASSLPRKLTEAFF. The V call is TRBV6-5, the J call TRBJ1-1; unclear D gene. The CDR3 totals 14 residues. CDR1 is MNHEY, CDR2 SVGAGI, per germline. Trimming cost V 5 bases and J 4 bases, with 14 bases left between them.

The chain recombines TRBV3-1 (or the pseudogene TRBV3-2) with TRBJ1-2; D gene uncertain. This CDR3 has 14 residues. The V end lost 1 base, the J end lost 4 bases, and 10 bases lay between the germline ends. Per germline, CDR1 LGHDT and CDR2 YNNKEL (reference sequence). The CDR3 nucleotides are TGTGCCAGCAGCCAAGGAGAGGCCTTCTATGGCTACACCTTC. This gives the protein CASSQGEAFYGYTF.

The chain joins TRBV7-2 to TRBJ1-2, with TRBD1 matching over 8 bases. This CDR3 is built from 15 residues. V lost 4 bases to trimming and J lost 6 bases; unmatched junction nucleotides: 10. Germline loops: CDR1 SGHTA, CDR2 FQGNSA. CDR3 in DNA: TGTGCCAGCAGCTCTGAGGGCAGGGGGCATGATGGCTACACCTTC. Residues: CASSSEGRGHDGYTF. The full variable domain, completed using reference TRBV7-2 and TRBJ1-2, is GAGVSQSPSNKVTEKGKDVELRCDPISGHTALYWYRQSLGQGLEFLIYFQGNSAPDKSGLPSDRFSAERTGGSVSTLTIQRTQQEDSAVYLCASSSEGRGHDGYTFGSGTRLTVV.

The rearrangement joins TRBV5-1 to TRBJ1-2; TRBD1 aligns across 10 bases. CDR3 length equals 18 residues. CDR1 is SGHRS, CDR2 YFSETQ, per germline. J was trimmed by 4 bases and V by 1 base; bases with no gene match: 13. This chain's CDR3 is CASSLTWTGGALRYGYTF. In DNA form, the CDR3 reads TGCGCCAGCAGCTTGACCTGGACAGGGGGAGCGCTGCGCTATGGCTACACCTTC.

The chain carries TRBV25-1 and TRBJ1-2; TRBD1 might be the D (6 bases). Trimming removed 5 bases at V and 2 bases at J, with 12 bases between. CDR3 length: 14 amino acids. Germline CDR1 and CDR2: MGHDK and SYGVNS. CDR3: CASSRTAGNYGYTF. CDR3 in DNA: TGTGCCAGCAGTAGGACAGCAGGCAACTATGGCTACACCTTC.

This clone was seen only a few times. The V gene is TRBV2, the J gene TRBJ2-2; 8 nucleotides line up with TRBD1. V lost 1 base to trimming and J lost 5 bases; unmatched junction nucleotides: 12. The germline CDR1 and CDR2 sequences are SNHLY and FYNNEI. This CDR3 is 18 amino acids long. The chain's CDR3 is CASSEVRLTGGRTGELFF. CDR3 bases: TGTGCCAGCAGTGAAGTAAGGTTAACAGGGGGAAGGACCGGGGAGCTGTTTTTT.

This chain joins TRBV13 and TRBJ2-2; a possible D gene is TRBD2 (6 bases). The CDR3 spans 15 residues. Germline-derived CDR1 and CDR2 are PRHDT and FYEKMQ (reference sequence). V was shortened by 4 bases and J by 5 bases, with 14 bases between the two germline ends. CDR3 region: CASSSSGRGTGELFF. CDR3 DNA: TGTGCCAGCAGCTCCTCCGGGAGAGGGACCGGGGAGCTGTTTTTT. Full variable domain (missing parts from reference TRBV13 and TRBJ2-2): AAGVIQSPRHLIKEKRETATLKCYPIPRHDTVYWYQQGPGQDPQFLISFYEKMQSDKGSIPDRFSAQQFSDYHSELNMSSLELGDSALYFCASSSSGRGTGELFFGEGSRLTVL.

About this clone: Other nucleotide sequences in the sample specify the same CDR3. The gene calls are TRBV12-3 or TRBV12-4 and TRBJ1-1; D gene ambiguous. V lost 2 bases, J lost 4 bases, and 8 bases lay in between. The CDR3 consists of 13 residues. The CDR3 sequence: CASSLSGSTEAFF. CDR3 coding DNA: TGTGCCAGCAGTTTATCGGGGAGCACTGAAGCTTTCTTT.

This clone occurred once. This chain links TRBV7-8 with TRBJ2-1; TRBD1 agrees at 9 bases. Per germline, CDR1 SGHVS and CDR2 FQNEAQ. This CDR3 comprises 14 residues. V shed 5 bases and J 9 bases; nucleotides not matched to a gene: 8. The chain's CDR3 is CASSPGQGSSEQFF. The CDR3 coding sequence is TGTGCCAGCAGCCCGGGACAGGGAAGTTCTGAGCAGTTCTTC.

V and J are TRBV18 and TRBJ2-5, with 8 bases lining up with TRBD2. This CDR3 spans 17 amino acids. Germline V gives CDR1 KGHSH, CDR2 LQKENI. The junction had 11 bases not matched to a gene; V was cut back by 3 bases and J by 2 bases. Here the CDR3 DNA reads TGTGCCAGCTCACCCCCCTCAAGCGGGAGTGGGCAAGAGACCCAGTACTTC. As protein: CASSPPSSGSGQETQYF.

CDR3 bases: TGTGCCAGCAAGCGACTCTCCAATGAGCAGTTCTTC. It translates to CASKRLSNEQFF. The chain couples TRBV27 to TRBJ2-1; no clear D. The V and J ends lost 7 bases and 6 bases respectively, with 10 bases between them. The germline V gene encodes CDR1 MNHEY and CDR2 SMNVEV (reference sequence). CDR3 length: 12 residues.

This clone occurred a few times. This chain links TRBV6-5 with TRBJ2-2; 7 bases line up with TRBD1. With 8 bases clipped from V and 5 bases from J, the junction kept 8 bases outside the gene matches. Germline V gene sequence: CDR1 MNHEY, CDR2 SVGAGI. The CDR3 sequence is 14 residues long. The DNA of the CDR3 is TGTGCCAGCCAGCGGACAGGTCTTACCGGGGAGCTGTTTTTT. Encoded protein: CASQRTGLTGELFF.

This chain's CDR3 is CASSQPGLGEQYF. DNA for the CDR3: TGTGCCAGCAGCCAACCAGGGCTGGGTGAGCAGTACTTC. This chain links TRBV7-6 with TRBJ2-7; D perhaps matches TRBD1 (5 bases). Per the germline V gene, CDR1 is SGHVS and CDR2 is FNYEAQ. Trimming left V 5 bases short and J 7 bases short, with 15 bases between. The CDR3 has 13 amino acids.

CDR3 DNA: TGTGCCAGCAGTATTGGTAGCTCCTACAATGAGCAGTTCTTC. Protein sequence: CASSIGSSYNEQFF. This rearrangement joins TRBV7-3 to TRBJ2-1; D gene ambiguous. V lost 6 bases and J 0 bases, leaving 9 bases between the germline ends. The germline CDR1 and CDR2 sequences are SGHTA and FQGTGA. There are 14 residues in the CDR3.

The genes are TRBV29-1 and TRBJ2-7; 11 bases are shared with TRBD1. This CDR3 contains 16 residues. V was clipped by 6 bases and J by 0 bases; unmatched bases: 10. Germline CDR1 is SQVTM and CDR2 is ANQGSEA. The CDR3 here is CSVLPTGTGGSYEQYF. As DNA, the CDR3 is TGCAGCGTGCTTCCCACCGGGACAGGGGGCTCCTACGAGCAGTACTTC.

The J gene is TRBJ1-1, the V gene TRBV6-5; no definite D call. CDR1 and CDR2 (germline): MNHEY, SVGAGI. V was pared by 0 bases and J by 4 bases, with 12 bases between. The CDR3 loop spans 15 amino acids. Written as DNA, the CDR3 is TGTGCCAGCAGTTACTCGGGCCCCCTGGGCACTGAAGCTTTCTTT. It translates to CASSYSGPLGTEAFF.

V is TRBV2 and J is TRBJ2-1, with TRBD2 matching over 9 bases. Germline trimming cut 10 bases from V and 10 bases from J; bases unmatched to any gene: 11. The CDR3 is made up of 13 amino acids. Germline assignment: CDR1 SNHLY and CDR2 FYNNEI. The CDR3 DNA is TGTGCCACCGAAACGGGACTAGCTCGCGAGCAGTTCTTC. Residues: CATETGLAREQFF.